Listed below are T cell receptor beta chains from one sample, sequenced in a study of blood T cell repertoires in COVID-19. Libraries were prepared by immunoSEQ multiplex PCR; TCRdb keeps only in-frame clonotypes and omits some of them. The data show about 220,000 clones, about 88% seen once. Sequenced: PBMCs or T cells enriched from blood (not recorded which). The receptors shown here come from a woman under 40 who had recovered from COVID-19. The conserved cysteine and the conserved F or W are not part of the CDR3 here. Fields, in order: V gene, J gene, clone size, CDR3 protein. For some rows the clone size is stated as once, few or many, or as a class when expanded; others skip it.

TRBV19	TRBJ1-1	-	ASRGRGGGTEAF
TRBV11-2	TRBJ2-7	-	ASSPVAGGSYEQY
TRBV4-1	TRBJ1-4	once	ASSDRGENEKLF
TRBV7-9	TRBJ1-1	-	ASSFEPEAF
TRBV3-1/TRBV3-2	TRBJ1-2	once	ASSQDYSGNYGYT
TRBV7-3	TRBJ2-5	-	ASSLAGDETQY
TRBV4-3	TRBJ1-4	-	ASSQDEGTSEKLF
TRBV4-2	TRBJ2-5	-	ASSPNDVAGGHQETQY
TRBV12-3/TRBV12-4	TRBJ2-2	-	ASIISPGELF
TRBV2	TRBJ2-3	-	ASTEGQGAWDTQY
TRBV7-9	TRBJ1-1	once	ASSDVGGAGRMNTEAF